What follows are 27 T cell receptor beta chains derived from one specimen sequenced in a study of cytomegalovirus exposure and HLA in healthy donors. Primers included in the PCR were 60 Vbeta and 13 Jbeta primers. Sequencing was performed with immunoSEQ multiplex PCR; in TCRdb, only in-frame clones are kept and a portion is missing. The specimen's table records 150,000 to 200,000 clones. Sequencing was carried out using PBMCs. The receptors stem from a man aged 25-45 years in good health and CMV-seronegative.

CDR3 in DNA: TGTGCCAGCAGTGAGCCCGGGACACCTAACACAATTATCTCCTACGAGCAGTACTTC. It is translated as CASSEPGTPNTIISYEQYF. The V and J genes are TRBV6-1 and TRBJ2-7, with TRBD1 as a possible D gene (6 bases). Trimming removed 3 bases at V and 0 bases at J, with 24 bases between. The germline CDR1 and CDR2 sequences are MNHNS and SASEGT. This CDR3 has 19 amino acids.

The chain uses TRBV9 and TRBJ2-3; 9 bases map to TRBD2. Trimming at V came to 3 bases and at J to 2 bases, leaving 7 bases not matched to a gene. Germline loops: CDR1 SGDLS, CDR2 YYNGEE. CDR3 length: 16 residues. CDR3 sequence reads: CASSDRTSAYTDTQYF. CDR3 DNA: TGTGCCAGCAGCGACAGGACTAGCGCGTACACAGATACGCAGTATTTT.

The chain carries TRBV5-5 and TRBJ1-4; 10 bases are shared with TRBD1. The V and J ends lost 0 bases and 10 bases, in that order; junction bases with no gene match: 9. This CDR3 has 16 residues. Germline CDR1 is SGHKS and CDR2 is YYEKEE (reference sequence). Here the CDR3 reads CASSLVWTGGLGKLFF. DNA for the CDR3: TGTGCCAGCAGCTTGGTGTGGACAGGGGGGTTGGGAAAACTGTTTTTT.

The V and J genes are TRBV27 and TRBJ2-7; 7 positions agree with TRBD1. Trimming took 5 bases from V and 2 from J; bases not matched to a gene: 6. The CDR3 has 14 residues. Germline CDR1 MNHEY, CDR2 SMNVEV (reference sequence). In DNA, the CDR3 is TGTGCCAGCAGTCCCGGGACAGAGACCTACGAGCAGTACTTC. It encodes CASSPGTETYEQYF.

The chain has TRBV6-1 and TRBJ2-3, with 9 bases fitting TRBD1. The CDR3 contains 16 residues. CDR1 and CDR2 (germline): MNHNS, SASEGT. Trimming cost V 4 bases and J 2 bases; bases outside gene matches: 7. The CDR3 DNA sequence: TGTGCCAGCAGTGTTTACAGGGGGCTTGACACAGATACGCAGTATTTT. Translated: CASSVYRGLDTDTQYF.

This chain uses TRBV4-1 with TRBJ2-6; TRBD1 is a possible D gene (6 bases). CDR3 length equals 17 residues. Germline CDR1 reads MGHRA; CDR2 reads YSYEKL. V was trimmed by 1 base and J by 0 bases, leaving 10 bases between them. The CDR3 DNA sequence: TGCGCCAGCAGCCAAGCCCCAGGGGTCTCTGGGGCCAACGTCCTGACTTTC. This translates into CASSQAPGVSGANVLTF.

V gene TRBV19 combines with J gene TRBJ1-2; TRBD1 aligns across 10 bases. The junction had 6 bases not matched to a gene; V was cut back by 6 bases and J by 5 bases. The germline CDR1 and CDR2 sequences are LNHDA and SQIVND (reference sequence). CDR3 size: 14 residues. The chain's CDR3 is CASRPGTGEYGYTF. DNA of the CDR3: TGTGCCAGTAGACCCGGGACAGGGGAGTATGGCTACACCTTC.

The gene calls are TRBV19 and TRBJ2-1; possibly TRBD1 for D (5 bases). Between the trimmed V and J ends, which lost 3 bases and 4 bases, there was a span of 13 bases. Germline V CDR1 and CDR2: LNHDA, SQIVND (reference sequence). This CDR3 contains 15 residues. CDR3 in amino acids: CASSISSDNYNEQFF. The CDR3 nucleotides read TGTGCCAGTAGTATTAGTTCGGACAATTACAATGAGCAGTTCTTC.

The chain links TRBV9 to TRBJ1-3; D might be TRBD1 (5 bases). The CDR3 contains 16 residues. V was trimmed by 0 bases and J by 0 bases, leaving 10 bases between them. Germline CDR1 is SGDLS and CDR2 is YYNGEE. DNA for the CDR3: TGTGCCAGCAGCGTAGGGGGGGATCTCTCTGGAAACACCATATATTTT. This translates into CASSVGGDLSGNTIYF.

The chain couples TRBV7-9 to TRBJ2-1; no reliable D call. The CDR3 covers 14 residues. Germline V gene lookup returns CDR1 SEHNR and CDR2 FQNEAQ (reference sequence). Trimming took off 3 bases at V and 0 bases at J, with 6 bases between the two ends. The CDR3 loop reads CASSLKSSYNEQFF. CDR3 nucleotides: TGTGCCAGCAGCTTGAAGAGCTCCTACAATGAGCAGTTCTTC.

The chain links TRBV2 to TRBJ2-5; TRBD1 matches 9 bases. J gave up 5 bases and V 5 bases, and 9 bases lay outside the gene matches. From germline, CDR1 is SNHLY and CDR2 FYNNEI. The CDR3 covers 15 residues. The CDR3 DNA sequence: TGTGCCAGCAGTCGACAGGGGGGACGGGGGGAGACCCAGTACTTC. Its translation is CASSRQGGRGETQYF. Drawing the rest from reference TRBV2 and TRBJ2-5, the complete variable domain is EPEVTQTPSHQVTQMGQEVILRCVPISNHLYFYWYRQILGQKVEFLVSFYNNEISEKSEIFDDQFSVERPDGSNFTLKIRSTKLEDSAMYFCASSRQGGRGETQYFGPGTRLLVL.

The chain has TRBV28 and TRBJ1-1, with D unresolved. Trimming stripped 2 bases from V and 0 bases from J, with 10 bases between. Germline lookup yields CDR1 MDHEN and CDR2 SYDVKM. This CDR3 has 15 amino acids. The DNA of the CDR3 is TGTGCCAGCAGTTTACCAGAACAGATGAACACTGAAGCTTTCTTT. It is translated as CASSLPEQMNTEAFF.

The rearrangement links TRBV30 to TRBJ1-2, with TRBD1 matching over 9 bases. V lost 0 bases and J lost 4; bases outside the gene matches: 3. The CDR3 totals 14 residues. Germline V gene sequence: CDR1 GTSNPN, CDR2 SVGIG (reference sequence). CDR3: CAWSVLDRGYGYTF. CDR3 nucleotides: TGTGCCTGGAGTGTCTTGGACAGGGGCTATGGCTACACCTTC.

The chain has TRBV30 and TRBJ1-6, with 9 bases lining up with TRBD1. There are 15 residues in the CDR3. Germline V CDR1 and CDR2: GTSNPN, SVGIG (reference sequence). V was pared by 2 bases and J by 9 bases, with 8 bases of the junction left unmatched. The CDR3 DNA reads TGTGCCTGGAGTCCGAACGACAGGGGGAGTTCACCCCTCCACTTT. Translated, it gives CAWSPNDRGSSPLHF.

This chain joins TRBV7-8 and TRBJ1-1; perhaps TRBD1 as D (5 bases). This CDR3 has 17 amino acids. V lost 5 bases, J lost 0 bases, and 19 bases lay in between. Germline V CDR1 and CDR2: SGHVS, FQNEAQ. CDR3 loop: CASSRPGLRAMNTEAFF. CDR3 bases: TGTGCCAGCAGCAGACCGGGACTAAGGGCCATGAACACTGAAGCTTTCTTT.

The rearrangement joins TRBV30 to TRBJ2-1; TRBD2 agrees at 14 bases. The CDR3 has 16 residues. Germline CDR1 GTSNPN, CDR2 SVGIG (reference sequence). Unmatched junction bases numbered 14, after V lost 7 bases and J lost 9 bases. CDR3 nucleotides: TGTGCCTACAAAAGCGGGACTAGCGGGAGTCTCGGTGAGCAGTTCTTC. Translated: CAYKSGTSGSLGEQFF.

The CDR3 nucleotides read TGTGCCAGCAGTGAGGGGGGCTACGAGCAGTACTTC. Translation gives CASSEGGYEQYF. The J gene is TRBJ2-7, the V gene TRBV25-1; TRBD2 is a possible D gene (6 bases). Looked up from germline, CDR1 is MGHDK and CDR2 is SYGVNS. The V and J ends lost 3 bases and 3 bases respectively, with 6 bases between them. CDR3 size: 12 residues.

The rearrangement links TRBV5-1 to TRBJ1-2, with D hard to call. The CDR3 spans 13 residues. The ends were cut back, 4 bases at V and 0 bases at J, with 7 bases in the middle. Germline V gives CDR1 SGHRS, CDR2 YFSETQ. Written as DNA, the CDR3 is TGCGCCAGCAGCGCGTCGGCTAACTATGGCTACACCTTC. It encodes CASSASANYGYTF.

The rearrangement links TRBV7-2 to TRBJ1-4; D unresolved. Germline V CDR1 and CDR2: SGHTA, FQGNSA. Trimming shortened V by 2 bases and J by 2 bases, and 9 bases separated the two germline ends. The CDR3 sequence is 15 residues long. CDR3 DNA sequence: TGTGCCAGCAGCTTATTTAGAGGGACTAATGAAAAACTGTTTTTT. This gives the protein CASSLFRGTNEKLFF.

As DNA, the CDR3 is TGTGCCAGCAGATTCCCCGAGCGGGGGGTCTACGAGCAGTACTTC. Protein: CASRFPERGVYEQYF. V usage is TRBV7-9 and J usage is TRBJ2-5, with TRBD2 matching over 9 bases. Matching the DNA end better, TRBJ2-7 makes the J call doubtful. Per germline, CDR1 SEHNR and CDR2 FQNEAQ (reference sequence). This CDR3 region has 15 residues.

This CDR3 reads CASRDTSIFDEQYF. CDR3 nucleotides: TGTGCCAGCAGGGACACCTCGATATTCGACGAGCAGTACTTC. The chain couples TRBV27 to TRBJ2-7; possibly TRBD1 for D (5 bases). The V gene's germline CDR1 is MNHEY and CDR2 SMNVEV (reference sequence). Deletions cut 6 bases from V and 5 bases from J, with 17 bases between. The CDR3 has 14 residues.

The rearrangement joins TRBV7-2 to TRBJ1-1; D unclear. From germline, CDR1 is SGHTA and CDR2 FQGNSA. V lost 5 bases to trimming and J lost 1 base, with 11 bases between them. The CDR3 contains 14 residues. Here the CDR3 DNA reads TGTGCCAGCAGCCCACGGGTTGAGAACACTGAAGCTTTCTTT. Its translation is CASSPRVENTEAFF.

The chain joins TRBV6-6 to TRBJ2-3; no reliable D call. Trimming removed 5 bases from V and 0 bases from J, with 15 bases in between. The CDR3 runs to 16 residues. Per the germline V gene, CDR1 is MNHNY and CDR2 is SVGAGI (reference sequence). CDR3 protein: CASSAPSEGSTDTQYF. Written as DNA, the CDR3 is TGTGCCAGCAGTGCCCCCAGCGAAGGTAGCACAGATACGCAGTATTTT.

This chain links TRBV13 with TRBJ2-7, with TRBD2 matching 12 bases. The germline gives CDR1 PRHDT, CDR2 FYEKMQ (reference sequence). This CDR3 comprises 17 residues. Trimming cost V 1 base and J 6 bases; bases outside gene matches: 10. The CDR3 bases are TGTGCCAGCAGCTTAGAGGGGCTAGCGGGAGGGCCGGGCGAGCAGTACTTC. Its protein product is CASSLEGLAGGPGEQYF.

The chain links TRBV15 to TRBJ1-4, with 9 bases lining up with TRBD1. Trimming removed 3 bases from V and 5 bases from J; junction bases left unmatched: 4. Germline V gives CDR1 LNHNV, CDR2 YYDKDF (reference sequence). The CDR3 is 15 amino acids. The CDR3 region has the DNA TGTGCCACCAGCAGTGATGGGACAGGGAATGAAAAACTGTTTTTT. The encoded protein is CATSSDGTGNEKLFF.

The chain employs TRBV30 and TRBJ2-7; maybe TRBD2 (6 bases). Germline V gene lookup returns CDR1 GTSNPN and CDR2 SVGIG (reference sequence). Trimming left V 2 bases short and J 6 bases short, with 17 bases between. This CDR3 region has 14 residues. The CDR3 DNA reads TGTGCCTGGAGTTTCCCGGGACTCTCACTCGAGCAGTACTTC. This codes for CAWSFPGLSLEQYF.

This chain uses TRBV19 with TRBJ2-7; TRBD2 agrees at 7 bases. In germline, CDR1 is LNHDA, CDR2 SQIVND (reference sequence). The CDR3 runs 14 residues. The J segment lost 3 bases and the V segment lost 8 bases, leaving 10 bases of the junction unmatched. CDR3 in DNA: TGTGCCAGTCAGCGGGGAGGCCCTTACTACGAGCAGTACTTC. Translated, it gives CASQRGGPYYEQYF.